This passage covers 17 T cell receptor beta chains from one sample sequenced in a study of cytomegalovirus exposure and HLA in healthy donors. PCR primers comprised 60 Vbeta and 13 Jbeta primers. Repertoires were generated with immunoSEQ multiplex PCR, while TCRdb's copy carries only in-frame clones and drops some. This repertoire shows 60,000 to 95,000 clones, approximately 81% found once; its top ten account for 7.5% to 10%. The sample comprised PBMCs. Every receptor here comes from a woman in her 40s in good health and CMV-seropositive.

This chain joins TRBV13 and TRBJ1-3; D is ambiguous. This CDR3 region has 12 residues. V was pared by 3 bases and J by 3 bases, with 3 bases between. CDR1 is PRHDT and CDR2 is FYEKMQ in the germline V gene (reference sequence). The CDR3 DNA reads as TGTGCCAGCAGCTTCCTTGGAAACACCATATATTTT. Protein: CASSFLGNTIYF.

The chain is built from TRBV13 and TRBJ2-1, with 7 bases lining up with TRBD1. The V and J ends lost 4 bases and 4 bases, in that order; junction bases with no gene match: 13. Germline V CDR1 and CDR2: PRHDT, FYEKMQ (reference sequence). The CDR3 extends over 17 amino acids. Here the CDR3 reads CASSSLPDRSPYNEQFF. The DNA of the CDR3 is TGTGCCAGCAGCTCGCTCCCGGACAGGTCACCTTACAATGAGCAGTTCTTC.

The rearrangement links TRBV29-1 to TRBJ2-7; 8 bases agree with TRBD1. The CDR3 has 12 residues. Germline V gives CDR1 SQVTM, CDR2 ANQGSEA. V was clipped by 7 bases and J by 3 bases; unmatched bases: 5. The CDR3 region has the DNA TGCAGCGCCCTGGACAGGGTCTACGAGCAGTACTTC. Its translation is CSALDRVYEQYF.

The V and J genes are TRBV6-4 and TRBJ2-6; no definite D call. The CDR3 is 15 residues long. CDR1 and CDR2 (germline): MRHNA, SNTAGT. V lost 4 bases and J 0 bases, leaving 7 bases between the germline ends. This chain's CDR3 is CASSVFGSGANVLTF. Written as DNA, the CDR3 is TGTGCCAGCAGTGTTTTCGGCTCTGGGGCCAACGTCCTGACTTTC.

The rearrangement links TRBV2 to TRBJ2-3; perhaps TRBD1 as D (6 bases). In germline, CDR1 is SNHLY, CDR2 FYNNEI. Trimming pared 4 bases from V and 10 bases from J, leaving 9 bases between. The CDR3 covers 11 residues. CDR3 in DNA: TGTGCCAGCAGTGCAGGGGTTGCGCAGTATTTT. This sequence encodes CASSAGVAQYF.

As to this clone: The junction departs from the called germline gene at one end, perhaps through a read error. V gene TRBV7-9 combines with J gene TRBJ1-1, with no clear D. The CDR3 runs 15 residues. Germline CDR1 and CDR2: SEHNR and FQNEAQ (reference sequence). The CDR3 loop reads CSSSLPSGRNTEAFF. The CDR3 region has the DNA TGTTCCAGCAGCCTCCCCAGCGGCAGGAACACTGAAGCTTTCTTT.

The genes are TRBV28 and TRBJ1-3, with D perhaps TRBD1 (5 bases). V lost 7 bases and J lost 2, with 9 bases in between. Germline V gene lookup returns CDR1 MDHEN and CDR2 SYDVKM. This CDR3 is 13 amino acids long. The CDR3 loop reads CASTLGPGNTIYF. In DNA form, the CDR3 reads TGTGCCAGCACCTTGGGGCCTGGAAACACCATATATTTT. Based on the CDR3 plus reference TRBV28 and TRBJ1-3, the full variable domain is DVKVTQSSRYLVKRTGEKVFLECVQDMDHENMFWYRQDPGLGLRLIYFSYDVKMKEKGDIPEGYSVSREKKERFSLILESASTNQTSMYLCASTLGPGNTIYFGEGSWLTVV.

The chain carries TRBV5-1 and TRBJ1-5; 9 bases agree with TRBD1. The CDR3 totals 15 residues. CDR1 SGHRS and CDR2 YFSETQ come from the germline V gene. With V trimmed by 4 bases and J by 7 bases, 9 bases remained unmatched. The CDR3 DNA is TGCGCCAGCAGCCTCGCCGGACAGGGGTACCAGCCCCAGCATTTT. Its protein is CASSLAGQGYQPQHF. Full variable domain (missing parts from reference TRBV5-1 and TRBJ1-5): KAGVTQTPRYLIKTRGQQVTLSCSPISGHRSVSWYQQTPGQGLQFLFEYFSETQRNKGNFPGRFSGRQFSNSRSEMNVSTLELGDSALYLCASSLAGQGYQPQHFGDGTRLSIL.

The gene calls are TRBV19 and TRBJ1-2; D is uncertain. The CDR3 totals 14 residues. From germline, CDR1 is LNHDA and CDR2 SQIVND (reference sequence). Trimming took 3 bases from V and 3 from J, leaving 11 bases between them. The CDR3 loop is CASSIGAFDYGYTF. The CDR3 DNA is TGTGCCAGTAGTATTGGAGCGTTTGACTATGGCTACACCTTC.

The rearrangement joins TRBV18 to TRBJ2-3; perhaps TRBD1 as D (6 bases). This CDR3 region has 15 residues. V lost 1 base and J 3 bases, leaving 11 bases between the germline ends. Germline-derived CDR1 and CDR2 are KGHSH and LQKENI. The CDR3 region is CASSPLQGITDTQYF. CDR3 sequence (DNA): TGTGCCAGCTCACCACTACAGGGTATAACAGATACGCAGTATTTT.

This chain joins TRBV18 and TRBJ1-1; D gene uncertain. The CDR3 extends over 16 amino acids. In germline, CDR1 is KGHSH, CDR2 LQKENI. V lost 2 bases, J lost 1 base, and 14 bases lay in between. The CDR3 nucleotides read TGTGCCAGCTCACCATTCAAAGTGAGCGGGAACACTGAAGCTTTCTTT. Its translation: CASSPFKVSGNTEAFF.

V is TRBV7-9 and J is TRBJ2-7; 13 bases are shared with TRBD2. Germline CDR1 SEHNR, CDR2 FQNEAQ (reference sequence). The CDR3 loop spans 14 amino acids. Trimming took 6 bases from V and 2 from J; bases not matched to a gene: 1. The CDR3 protein is CASRGTSGTYEQYF. For the CDR3, the DNA is TGTGCCAGCAGGGGGACTAGCGGGACCTACGAGCAGTACTTC.

The chain links TRBV9 to TRBJ2-2; tentative D call: TRBD2 (6 bases). There are 16 residues in the CDR3. Trimming pared 3 bases from V and 5 bases from J, leaving 17 bases between. The germline V gene encodes CDR1 SGDLS and CDR2 YYNGEE. CDR3 amino acids: CASSARDWIPTGELFF. CDR3 DNA sequence: TGTGCCAGCAGCGCCCGGGACTGGATCCCTACCGGGGAGCTGTTTTTT.

This clone came up a few times. The CDR3, as DNA: TGTGCCAGCAGTCCAGCTAGCGGGGGAAGTTTTGGGCAGTACTTC. It yields the protein CASSPASGGSFGQYF. The chain combines TRBV2 with TRBJ2-7; 10 positions agree with TRBD2. Germline V gives CDR1 SNHLY, CDR2 FYNNEI. V lost 5 bases to trimming and J lost 9 bases; unmatched junction nucleotides: 13. The CDR3 has 15 residues.

The chain carries TRBV30 and TRBJ2-1; D not certain. Trimming removed 1 base from V and 5 bases from J, with 6 bases in between. The CDR3 has 12 amino acids. The germline CDR1 and CDR2 sequences are GTSNPN and SVGIG (reference sequence). In nucleotides, the CDR3 is TGTGCCTGGAGTGGAACAGACAATGAGCAGTTCTTC. Translating it yields CAWSGTDNEQFF. The whole variable domain, filled in from reference TRBV30 and TRBJ2-1, reads SQTIHQWPATLVQPVGSPLSLECTVEGTSNPNLYWYRQAAGRGLQLLFYSVGIGQISSEVPQNLSASRPQDRQFILSSKKLLLSDSGFYLCAWSGTDNEQFFGPGTRLTVL.

The genes are TRBV6-5 and TRBJ1-2; D might be TRBD1 (5 bases). Looked up from germline, CDR1 is MNHEY and CDR2 is SVGAGI. V lost 2 bases and J 5 bases, leaving 15 bases between the germline ends. The CDR3 sequence is 15 residues long. The DNA for the CDR3 is TGTGCCAGCAGTTACCGGGGGGGGTTAGGTTATGGCTACACCTTC. This sequence encodes CASSYRGGLGYGYTF.

This rearrangement joins TRBV11-1 to TRBJ1-5; tentative D call: TRBD1 (5 bases). The length of the CDR3 is 13 residues. CDR1 and CDR2 from the germline V gene are SGHAT and FQDESV (reference sequence). V was shortened by 3 bases and J by 7 bases, with 10 bases between the two germline ends. The DNA for the CDR3 is TGTGCCAGCAGCTTTGGCGGGGGGCAGCCCCAGCATTTT. Its translation is CASSFGGGQPQHF.